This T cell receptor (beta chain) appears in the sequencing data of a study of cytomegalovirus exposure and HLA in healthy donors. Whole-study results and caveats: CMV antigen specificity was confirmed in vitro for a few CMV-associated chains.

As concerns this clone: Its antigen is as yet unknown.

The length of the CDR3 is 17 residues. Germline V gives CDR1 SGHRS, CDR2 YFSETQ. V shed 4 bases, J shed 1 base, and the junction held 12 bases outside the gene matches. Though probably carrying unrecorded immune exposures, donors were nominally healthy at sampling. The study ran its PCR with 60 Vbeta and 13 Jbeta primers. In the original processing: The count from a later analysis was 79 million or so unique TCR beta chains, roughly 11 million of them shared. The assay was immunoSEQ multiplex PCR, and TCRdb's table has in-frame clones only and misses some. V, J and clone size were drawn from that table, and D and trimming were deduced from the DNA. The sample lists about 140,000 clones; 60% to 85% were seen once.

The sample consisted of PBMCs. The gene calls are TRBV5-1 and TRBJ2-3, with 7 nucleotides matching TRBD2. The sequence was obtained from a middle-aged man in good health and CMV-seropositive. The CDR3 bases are TGCGCCAGCAGCCCGCACCCCTTGGCGGGGGGCACAGATACGCAGTATTTT. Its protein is CASSPHPLAGGTDTQYF. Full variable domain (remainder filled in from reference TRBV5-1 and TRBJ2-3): KAGVTQTPRYLIKTRGQQVTLSCSPISGHRSVSWYQQTPGQGLQFLFEYFSETQRNKGNFPGRFSGRQFSNSRSEMNVSTLELGDSALYLCASSPHPLAGGTDTQYFGPGTRLTVL.